This T cell receptor (beta chain) was documented in a study of PD-1 blockade in classical Hodgkin lymphoma. Sample time point: newly diagnosed, previously untreated cHL patient sample. Magnetic negative selection purified CD4+ T cells from thawed PBMCs. What served as comparison were PBMCs in newly diagnosed, untreated classical Hodgkin lymphoma. Broader study findings: Newly diagnosed patients were said to have less baseline TCR diversity than healthy donors did. Still unresolved is the cause of the repertoire differences, which may be disease activity or prior therapy.

The table came from immunoSEQ multiplex PCR; TCRdb's copy has only in-frame clones and leaves some out. The sample comprises more than 15,000 clones, about 90% of which are singletons, and 0.4% to 0.55% rests with the top ten. Concerning this clone itself: As yet, its antigen is unknown.

The sequenced sample was CD4+ T cells from blood. The source is a human donor with classical Hodgkin lymphoma.

The CDR3 sequence: CASSQVEAGYQPQHF. DNA for the CDR3: TGCGCCAGCAGCCAAGTTGAGGCAGGGTACCAGCCCCAGCATTTT. The V and J genes are TRBV4-1 and TRBJ1-5; weak D call: TRBD1 (5 bases). Germline V gene lookup returns CDR1 MGHRA and CDR2 YSYEKL. The CDR3 extends over 15 amino acids. With 1 base removed from V and 7 bases from J, the gap between germline ends came to 14 bases.